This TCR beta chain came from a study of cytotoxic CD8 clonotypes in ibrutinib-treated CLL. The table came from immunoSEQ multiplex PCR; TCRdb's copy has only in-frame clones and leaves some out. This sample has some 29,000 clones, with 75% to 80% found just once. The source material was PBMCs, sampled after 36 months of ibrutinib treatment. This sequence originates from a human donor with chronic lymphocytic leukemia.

CDR3 amino acids: CAIKRTGGENTEAFF. The CDR3 region has the DNA TGTGCCATCAAACGGACAGGGGGCGAGAACACTGAAGCTTTCTTT. This chain links TRBV10-3 with TRBJ1-1; 11 nucleotides align to TRBD1. The CDR3 consists of 15 residues. Germline CDR1 is ENHRY and CDR2 is SYGVKD. Trimming removed 7 bases from V and 1 base from J; junction bases left unmatched: 5.